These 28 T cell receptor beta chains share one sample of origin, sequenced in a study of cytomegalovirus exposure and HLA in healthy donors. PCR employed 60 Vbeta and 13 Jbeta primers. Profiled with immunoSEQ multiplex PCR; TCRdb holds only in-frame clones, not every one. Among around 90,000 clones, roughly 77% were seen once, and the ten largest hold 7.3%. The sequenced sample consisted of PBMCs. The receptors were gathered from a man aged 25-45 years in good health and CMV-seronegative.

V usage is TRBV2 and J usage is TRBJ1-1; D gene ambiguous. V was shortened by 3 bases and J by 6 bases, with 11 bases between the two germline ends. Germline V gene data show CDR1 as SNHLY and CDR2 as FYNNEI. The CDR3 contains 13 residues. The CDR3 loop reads CASSDRGESEAFF. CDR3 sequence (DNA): TGTGCCAGCAGTGATAGAGGCGAGTCTGAAGCTTTCTTT.

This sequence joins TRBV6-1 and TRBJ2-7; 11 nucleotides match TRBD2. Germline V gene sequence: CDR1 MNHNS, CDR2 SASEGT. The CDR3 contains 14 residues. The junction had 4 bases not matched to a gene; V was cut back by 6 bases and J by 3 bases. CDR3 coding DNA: TGTGCCAGCAGAGGGACTAGCGGCTTCTACGAGCAGTACTTC. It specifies CASRGTSGFYEQYF.

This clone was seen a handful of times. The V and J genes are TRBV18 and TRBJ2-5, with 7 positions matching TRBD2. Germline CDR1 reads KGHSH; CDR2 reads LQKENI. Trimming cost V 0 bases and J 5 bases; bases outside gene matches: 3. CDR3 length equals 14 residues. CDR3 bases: TGTGCCAGCTCACCACCGACTAGCCGGGAGACCCAGTACTTC. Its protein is CASSPPTSRETQYF.

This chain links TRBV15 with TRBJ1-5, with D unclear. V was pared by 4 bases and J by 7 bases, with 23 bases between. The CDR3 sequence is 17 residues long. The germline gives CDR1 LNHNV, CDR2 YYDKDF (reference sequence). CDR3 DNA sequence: TGTGCCACCAGCACCAATACACAGCGGCTTGGTAACCAGCCCCAGCATTTT. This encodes CATSTNTQRLGNQPQHF.

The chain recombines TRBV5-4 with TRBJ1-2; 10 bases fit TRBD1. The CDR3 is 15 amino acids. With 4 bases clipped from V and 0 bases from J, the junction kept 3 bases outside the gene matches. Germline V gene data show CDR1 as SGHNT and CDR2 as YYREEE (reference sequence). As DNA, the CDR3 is TGTGCCAGCAGCGGGGACAGGGGAACTAACTATGGCTACACCTTC. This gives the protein CASSGDRGTNYGYTF. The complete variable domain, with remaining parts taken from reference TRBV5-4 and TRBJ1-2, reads ETGVTQSPTHLIKTRGQQVTLRCSSQSGHNTVSWYQQALGQGPQFIFQYYREEENGRGNFPPRFSGLQFPNYSSELNVNALELDDSALYLCASSGDRGTNYGYTFGSGTRLTVV.

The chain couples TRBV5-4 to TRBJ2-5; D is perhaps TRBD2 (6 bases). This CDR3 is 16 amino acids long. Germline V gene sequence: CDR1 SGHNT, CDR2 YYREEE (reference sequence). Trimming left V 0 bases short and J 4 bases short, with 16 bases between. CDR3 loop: CASSLAGIKGGETQYF. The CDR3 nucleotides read TGTGCCAGCAGCTTGGCGGGAATTAAGGGAGGAGAGACCCAGTACTTC.

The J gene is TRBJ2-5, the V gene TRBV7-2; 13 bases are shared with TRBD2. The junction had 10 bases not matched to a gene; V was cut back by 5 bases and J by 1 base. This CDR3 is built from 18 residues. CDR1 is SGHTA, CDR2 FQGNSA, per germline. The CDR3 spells CASSRRLAGGGAQETQYF. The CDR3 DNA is TGTGCCAGCAGCCGCCGACTAGCGGGGGGTGGGGCCCAAGAGACCCAGTACTTC. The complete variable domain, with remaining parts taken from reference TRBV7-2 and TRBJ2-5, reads GAGVSQSPSNKVTEKGKDVELRCDPISGHTALYWYRQSLGQGLEFLIYFQGNSAPDKSGLPSDRFSAERTGGSVSTLTIQRTQQEDSAVYLCASSRRLAGGGAQETQYFGPGTRLLVL.

Here the CDR3 reads CASSERATQETQYF. CDR3 nucleotide sequence: TGTGCCAGCAGCGAGAGGGCGACACAAGAGACCCAGTACTTC. This sequence joins TRBV11-2 and TRBJ2-5; the D gene is possibly TRBD2 (5 bases). The CDR3 runs 14 residues. V lost 5 bases and J lost 2, with 12 bases in between. Per the germline V gene, CDR1 is SGHAT and CDR2 is FQNNGV. The full variable domain, in which reference TRBV11-2 and TRBJ2-5 provide the parts outside the CDR3, is EAGVAQSPRYKIIEKRQSVAFWCNPISGHATLYWYQQILGQGPKLLIQFQNNGVVDDSQLPKDRFSAERLKGVDSTLKIQPAKLEDSAVYLCASSERATQETQYFGPGTRLLVL.

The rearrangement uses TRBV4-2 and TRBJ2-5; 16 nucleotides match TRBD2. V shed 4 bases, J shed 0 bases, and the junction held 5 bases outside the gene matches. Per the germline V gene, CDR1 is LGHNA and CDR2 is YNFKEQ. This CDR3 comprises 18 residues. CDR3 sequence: CASSRGLAGGPYQETQYF. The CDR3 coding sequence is TGTGCCAGCAGCCGGGGACTAGCGGGGGGGCCGTACCAAGAGACCCAGTACTTC.

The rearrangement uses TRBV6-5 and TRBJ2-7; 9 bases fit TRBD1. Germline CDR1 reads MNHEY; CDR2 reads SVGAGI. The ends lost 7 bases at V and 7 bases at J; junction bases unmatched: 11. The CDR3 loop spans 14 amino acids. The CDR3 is CASTRDRASLEQYF. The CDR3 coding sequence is TGTGCCAGCACTAGGGACAGGGCAAGTTTGGAGCAGTACTTC.

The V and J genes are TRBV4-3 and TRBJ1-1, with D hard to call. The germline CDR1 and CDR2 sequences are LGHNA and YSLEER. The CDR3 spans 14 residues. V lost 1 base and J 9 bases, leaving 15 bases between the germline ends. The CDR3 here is CASSQVPAKEKAFF. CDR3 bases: TGCGCCAGCAGCCAAGTTCCGGCTAAGGAGAAAGCTTTCTTT.

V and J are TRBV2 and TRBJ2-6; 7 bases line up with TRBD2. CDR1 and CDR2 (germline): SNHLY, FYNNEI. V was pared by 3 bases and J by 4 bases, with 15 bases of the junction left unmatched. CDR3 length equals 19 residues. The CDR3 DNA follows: TGTGCCAGCAGTGATGGGAGGGACCCACTCCGAGGCGGGGCCAACGTCCTGACTTTC. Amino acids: CASSDGRDPLRGGANVLTF.

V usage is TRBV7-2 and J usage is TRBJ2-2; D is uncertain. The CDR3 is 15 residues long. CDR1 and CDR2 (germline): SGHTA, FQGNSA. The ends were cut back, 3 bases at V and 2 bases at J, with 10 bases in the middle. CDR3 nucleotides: TGTGCCAGCAGCTTCGACATATCAAACACCGGGGAGCTGTTTTTT. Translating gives CASSFDISNTGELFF. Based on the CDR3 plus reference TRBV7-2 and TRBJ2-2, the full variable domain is GAGVSQSPSNKVTEKGKDVELRCDPISGHTALYWYRQSLGQGLEFLIYFQGNSAPDKSGLPSDRFSAERTGGSVSTLTIQRTQQEDSAVYLCASSFDISNTGELFFGEGSRLTVL.

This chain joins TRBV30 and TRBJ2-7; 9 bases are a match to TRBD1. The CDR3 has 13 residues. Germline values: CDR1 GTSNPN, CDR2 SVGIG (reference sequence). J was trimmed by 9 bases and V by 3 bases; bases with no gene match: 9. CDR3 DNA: TGTGCCTGGAGCGCAACAGGGGGCGCGGGGCAGTACTTC. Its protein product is CAWSATGGAGQYF.

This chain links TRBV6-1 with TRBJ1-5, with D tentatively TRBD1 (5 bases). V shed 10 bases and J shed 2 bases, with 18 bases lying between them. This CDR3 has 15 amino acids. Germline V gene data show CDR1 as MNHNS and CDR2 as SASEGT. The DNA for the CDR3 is TGTGCCACCAAGGCCGGGGGTCAGGGCAATCAGCCCCAGCATTTT. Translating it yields CATKAGGQGNQPQHF.

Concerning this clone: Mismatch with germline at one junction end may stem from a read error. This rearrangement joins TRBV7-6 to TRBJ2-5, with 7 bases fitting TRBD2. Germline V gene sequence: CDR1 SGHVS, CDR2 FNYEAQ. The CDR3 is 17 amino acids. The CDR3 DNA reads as TGTGCCAGCAGCTTAGGTAGCACTAGCGTGAGGAGTGAGACCCGGTACTTC. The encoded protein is CASSLGSTSVRSETRYF.

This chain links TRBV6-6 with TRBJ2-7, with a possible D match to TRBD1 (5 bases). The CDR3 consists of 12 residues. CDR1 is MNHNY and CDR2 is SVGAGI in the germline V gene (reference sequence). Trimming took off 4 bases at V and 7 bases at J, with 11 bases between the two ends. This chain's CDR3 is CASSSSDREQYF. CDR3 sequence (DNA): TGTGCCAGCAGTTCATCCGACAGAGAGCAGTACTTC.

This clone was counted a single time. In nucleotides, the CDR3 is TGTGCCAGCAGCTTAATTAGGACAGTCTACGAGCAGTACTTC. Its translation is CASSLIRTVYEQYF. The rearrangement joins TRBV7-2 to TRBJ2-7, with D perhaps TRBD1 (6 bases). V shed 2 bases and J shed 3 bases, with 11 bases lying between them. This CDR3 spans 14 amino acids. Germline values: CDR1 SGHTA, CDR2 FQGNSA.

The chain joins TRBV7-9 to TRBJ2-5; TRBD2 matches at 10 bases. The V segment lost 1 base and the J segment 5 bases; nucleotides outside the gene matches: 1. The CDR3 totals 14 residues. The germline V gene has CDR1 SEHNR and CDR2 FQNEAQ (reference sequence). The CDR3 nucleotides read TGTGCCAGCAGCTTAGAGCGGGAGGGGGAGACCCAGTACTTC. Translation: CASSLEREGETQYF.

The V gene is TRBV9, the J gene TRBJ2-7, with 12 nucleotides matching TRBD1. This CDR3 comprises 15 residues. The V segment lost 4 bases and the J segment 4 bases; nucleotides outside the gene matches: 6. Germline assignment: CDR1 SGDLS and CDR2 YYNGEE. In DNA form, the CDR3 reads TGTGCCAGCAGCTACGGGACAGGGGGCATGTACGAGCAGTACTTC. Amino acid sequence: CASSYGTGGMYEQYF.

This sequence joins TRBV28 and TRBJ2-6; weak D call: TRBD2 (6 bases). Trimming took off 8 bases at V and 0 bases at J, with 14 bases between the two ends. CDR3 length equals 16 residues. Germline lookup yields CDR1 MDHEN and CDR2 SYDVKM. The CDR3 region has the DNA TGTGCCAGCCATGGGGGGACCCGCTCTGGGGCCAACGTCCTGACTTTC. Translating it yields CASHGGTRSGANVLTF.

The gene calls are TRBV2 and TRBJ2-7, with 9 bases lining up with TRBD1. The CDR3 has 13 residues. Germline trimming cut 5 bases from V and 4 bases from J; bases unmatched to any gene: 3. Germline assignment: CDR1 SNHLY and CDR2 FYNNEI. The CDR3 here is CASSKGQGYEQYF. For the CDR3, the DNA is TGTGCCAGCAGTAAGGGACAGGGTTACGAGCAGTACTTC.

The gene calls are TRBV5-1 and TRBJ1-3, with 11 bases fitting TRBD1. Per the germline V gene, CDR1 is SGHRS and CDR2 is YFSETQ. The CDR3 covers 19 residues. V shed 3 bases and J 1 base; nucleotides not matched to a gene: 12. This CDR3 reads CASSSRPRGQGASGNTIYF. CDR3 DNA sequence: TGCGCCAGCAGCTCCCGACCTCGCGGACAGGGGGCGTCTGGAAACACCATATATTTT.

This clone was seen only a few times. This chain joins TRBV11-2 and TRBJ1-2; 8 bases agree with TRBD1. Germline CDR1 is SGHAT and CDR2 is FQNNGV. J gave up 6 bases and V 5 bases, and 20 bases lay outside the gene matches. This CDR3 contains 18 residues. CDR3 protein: CASSPRPGGGGSLNGYTF. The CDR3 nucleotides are TGTGCCAGCAGCCCACGACCAGGGGGCGGGGGATCCCTAAATGGCTACACCTTC.

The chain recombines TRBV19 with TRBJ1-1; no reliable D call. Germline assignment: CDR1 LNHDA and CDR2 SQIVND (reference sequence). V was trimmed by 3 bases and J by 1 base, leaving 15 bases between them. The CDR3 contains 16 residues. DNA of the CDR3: TGTGCCAGTAGTATGGCCGTCGGGAGGACGAACACTGAAGCTTTCTTT. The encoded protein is CASSMAVGRTNTEAFF.

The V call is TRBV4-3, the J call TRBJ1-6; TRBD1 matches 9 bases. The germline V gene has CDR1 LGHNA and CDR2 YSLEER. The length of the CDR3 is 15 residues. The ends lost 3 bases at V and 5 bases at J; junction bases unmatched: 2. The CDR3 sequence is CASSHRDRDNSPLHF. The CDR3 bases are TGCGCCAGCAGCCACCGGGACAGGGATAATTCACCCCTCCACTTT.

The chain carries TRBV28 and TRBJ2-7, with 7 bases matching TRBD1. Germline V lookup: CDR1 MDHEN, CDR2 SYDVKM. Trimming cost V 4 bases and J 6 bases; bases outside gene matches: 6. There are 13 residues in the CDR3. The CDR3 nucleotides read TGTGCCAGCAGTTCCGGGACAGAGGGCGAGCAGTACTTC. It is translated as CASSSGTEGEQYF.

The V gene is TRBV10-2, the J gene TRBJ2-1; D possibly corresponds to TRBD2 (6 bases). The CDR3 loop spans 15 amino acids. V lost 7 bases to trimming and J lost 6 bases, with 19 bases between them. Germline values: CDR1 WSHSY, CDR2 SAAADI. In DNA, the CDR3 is TGCGCCAGCATTGCCCTTAGCGGTCCCTCCAATGAGCAGTTCTTC. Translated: CASIALSGPSNEQFF.